The entry that follows covers one TCR beta chain sequence. Germline-derived CDR1 and CDR2 are DFQATT and SNEGSKA (reference sequence). The CDR3 has 13 residues. V was pared by 1 base and J by 6 bases, with 5 bases of the junction left unmatched. Via MiXCR, TCRdb re-called the RT-PCR reads, giving one row per CDR3 protein. The table shows about 780,000 distinct CDR3 sequences, with approximately 18% occurring only once. This specimen belongs to a study of response to subunit inactivated influenza vaccine. This chain links TRBV20-1 with TRBJ1-1; TRBD1 matches at 7 bases. The specimen comprised PBMCs from blood, sampled 5 to 6 days after vaccination. This clonotype originated in a man aged 45-60 years who received an inactivated influenza vaccine. CDR3 residues: CSARGEGASEAFF. The CDR3 DNA follows: TGCAGTGCTAGAGGGGAGGGGGCTTCTGAAGCTTTCTTT.